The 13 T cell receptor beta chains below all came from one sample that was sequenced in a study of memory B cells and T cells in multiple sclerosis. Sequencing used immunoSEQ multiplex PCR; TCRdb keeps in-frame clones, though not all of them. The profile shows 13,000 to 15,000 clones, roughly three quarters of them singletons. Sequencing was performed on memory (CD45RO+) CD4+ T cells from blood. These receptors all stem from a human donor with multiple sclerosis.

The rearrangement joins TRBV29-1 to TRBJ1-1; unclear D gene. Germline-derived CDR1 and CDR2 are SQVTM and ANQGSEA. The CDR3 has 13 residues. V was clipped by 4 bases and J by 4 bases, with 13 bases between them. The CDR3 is CSVGAGRGTEAFF. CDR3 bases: TGCAGCGTTGGGGCAGGTCGTGGCACTGAAGCTTTCTTT.

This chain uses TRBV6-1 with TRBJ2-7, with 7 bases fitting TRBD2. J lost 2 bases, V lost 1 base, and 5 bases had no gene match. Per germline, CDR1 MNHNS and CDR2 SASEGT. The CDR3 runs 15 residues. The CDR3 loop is CASSEVWGGAYEQYF. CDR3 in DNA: TGTGCCAGCAGTGAAGTTTGGGGGGGGGCCTACGAGCAGTACTTC.

CDR3 sequence (DNA): TGCGCCAGCAGCTTTCTAGCGGGGGCCTCAGATACGCAGTATTTT. Its protein product is CASSFLAGASDTQYF. The rearrangement links TRBV5-1 to TRBJ2-3; TRBD2 matches at 10 bases. V lost 2 bases and J lost 4; bases outside the gene matches: 4. The germline CDR1 and CDR2 sequences are SGHRS and YFSETQ. The CDR3 totals 15 residues.

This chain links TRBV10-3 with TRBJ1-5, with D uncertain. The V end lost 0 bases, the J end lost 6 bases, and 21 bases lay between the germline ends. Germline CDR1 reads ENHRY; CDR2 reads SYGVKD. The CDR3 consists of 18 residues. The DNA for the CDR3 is TGTGCCATCAGTGAGTCGCCCGTCCGGGTTGGAGGAAGTCAGCCCCAGCATTTT. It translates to CAISESPVRVGGSQPQHF.

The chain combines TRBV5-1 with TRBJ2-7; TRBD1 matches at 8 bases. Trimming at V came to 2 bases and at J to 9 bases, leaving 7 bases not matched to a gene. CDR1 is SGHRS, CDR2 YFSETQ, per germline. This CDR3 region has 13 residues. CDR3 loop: CASSLSGGVRQYF. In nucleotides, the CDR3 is TGCGCCAGCAGCTTATCAGGGGGCGTCAGGCAGTACTTC.

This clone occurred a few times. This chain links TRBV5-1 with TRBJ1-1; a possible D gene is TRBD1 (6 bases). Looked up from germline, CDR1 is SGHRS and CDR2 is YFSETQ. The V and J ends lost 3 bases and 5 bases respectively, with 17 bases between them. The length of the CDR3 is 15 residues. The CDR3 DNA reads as TGCGCCAGCAGCTCGCGAACCCACAGGGCGACTGAAGCTTTCTTT. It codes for CASSSRTHRATEAFF.

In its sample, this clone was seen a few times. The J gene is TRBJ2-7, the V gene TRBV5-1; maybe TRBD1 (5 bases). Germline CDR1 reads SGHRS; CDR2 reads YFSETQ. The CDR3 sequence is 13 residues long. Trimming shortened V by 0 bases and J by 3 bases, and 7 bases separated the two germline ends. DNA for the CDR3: TGCGCCAGCAGCTTGGTCCAGGGCTACGAGCAGTACTTC. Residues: CASSLVQGYEQYF.

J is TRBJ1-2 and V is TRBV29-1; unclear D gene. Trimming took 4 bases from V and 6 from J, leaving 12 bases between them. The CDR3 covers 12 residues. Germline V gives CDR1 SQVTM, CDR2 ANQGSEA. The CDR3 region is CSVATLGDGYTF. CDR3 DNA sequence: TGCAGCGTTGCAACTCTTGGAGATGGCTACACCTTC.

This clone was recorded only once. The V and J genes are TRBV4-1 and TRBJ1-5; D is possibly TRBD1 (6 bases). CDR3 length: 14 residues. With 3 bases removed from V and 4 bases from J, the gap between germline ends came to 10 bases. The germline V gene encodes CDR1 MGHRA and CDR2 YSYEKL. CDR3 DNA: TGCGCCAGCAGCCACCCCGGGACAAATCAGCCCCAGCATTTT. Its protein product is CASSHPGTNQPQHF.

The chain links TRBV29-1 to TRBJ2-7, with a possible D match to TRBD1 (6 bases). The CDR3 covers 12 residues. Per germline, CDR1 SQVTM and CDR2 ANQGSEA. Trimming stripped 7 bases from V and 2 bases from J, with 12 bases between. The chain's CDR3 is CSAEGGTYEQYF. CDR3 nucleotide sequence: TGCAGCGCCGAAGGGGGAACCTACGAGCAGTACTTC.

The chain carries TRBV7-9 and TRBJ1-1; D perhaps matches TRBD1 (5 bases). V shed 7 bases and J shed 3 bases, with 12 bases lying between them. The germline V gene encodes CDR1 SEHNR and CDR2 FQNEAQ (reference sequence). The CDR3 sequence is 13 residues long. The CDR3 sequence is CASNGQLDTEAFF. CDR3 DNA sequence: TGTGCCAGCAACGGACAATTGGACACTGAAGCTTTCTTT.

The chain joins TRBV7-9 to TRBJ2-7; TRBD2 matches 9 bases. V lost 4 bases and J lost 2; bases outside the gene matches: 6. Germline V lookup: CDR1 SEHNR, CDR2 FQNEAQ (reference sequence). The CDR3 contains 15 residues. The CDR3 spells CASSSGGGAAYEQYF. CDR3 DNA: TGTGCCAGCAGCTCCGGCGGGGGGGCCGCCTACGAGCAGTACTTC.

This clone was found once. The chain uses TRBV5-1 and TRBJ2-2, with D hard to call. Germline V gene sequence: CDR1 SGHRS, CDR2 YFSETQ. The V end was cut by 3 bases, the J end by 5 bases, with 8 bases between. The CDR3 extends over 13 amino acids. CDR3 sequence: CASSSYITGELFF. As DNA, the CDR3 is TGCGCCAGCAGCTCCTATATTACCGGGGAGCTGTTTTTT.